This T cell receptor (beta chain) was recorded in a study of cytomegalovirus exposure and HLA in healthy donors. CDR1 and CDR2 (germline): SGHRS, YFSETQ. V shed 4 bases, J shed 0 bases, and the junction held 4 bases outside the gene matches. CDR3 length equals 14 residues. There were likely unrecorded immune exposures, though donors were nominally healthy when sampled. Study-wide results and caveats: The study listed some 160 cytomegalovirus-associated TCR beta chains.

Regarding this clone: Antigen specificity is unknown.

Amplification used 60 Vbeta primers and 13 Jbeta primers. Produced via immunoSEQ multiplex PCR; TCRdb's table is partial and in-frame only. Among under 85,000 clones listed, 60% to 85% were seen once. The sample consisted of PBMCs. The chain is built from TRBV5-1 and TRBJ2-7, with TRBD2 identical over 7 bases. The sequence was collected from a middle-aged man in good health and CMV-seronegative. CDR3 nucleotide sequence: TGCGCCAGCAGCGGTGGCGGGAGCTCCTACGAGCAGTACTTC. Protein: CASSGGGSSYEQYF. The full variable domain, its missing parts supplied by reference TRBV5-1 and TRBJ2-7, is KAGVTQTPRYLIKTRGQQVTLSCSPISGHRSVSWYQQTPGQGLQFLFEYFSETQRNKGNFPGRFSGRQFSNSRSEMNVSTLELGDSALYLCASSGGGSSYEQYFGPGTRLTVT.